A selection of T cell receptor beta chains follows, all from one sample in a study of identical twins. TCRdb re-analysed the 5' RACE reads in MiXCR, keeping a single row per CDR3 protein. The sample contains about 660,000 distinct CDR3 sequences, 8% to 9% of which appear only once. The same sample was also used in a study of yellow fever vaccine responses in identical twins.

Input material: PBMCs. The origin of the receptors is a woman aged 18-29 years in good health. CDR3s include the opening cysteine and the closing phenylalanine or tryptophan. A D gene is named only where the DNA matches it firmly. Size is omitted from some rows. Given values are once, few, many or a class for expanded clones.

d_gene: NA; abundance: NA; len: 18; j_gene: TRBJ2-1; v_gene: TRBV5-1; CDR3nt: TGCGCCAGCAGCTCCCGACCCCCTCTAGCGCTGAGCTACAATGAGCAGTTCTTC; CDR3aa: CASSSRPPLALSYNEQFF
d_gene: NA; abundance: NA; len: 15; j_gene: TRBJ2-5; v_gene: TRBV3-1; CDR3nt: TGTGCCAGCAGCCAAACTATTTACAGCCAAGAGACCCAGTACTTC; CDR3aa: CASSQTIYSQETQYF
d_gene: NA; abundance: few; len: 17; j_gene: TRBJ2-2; v_gene: TRBV28; CDR3nt: TGTGCCAGCAGTTTAGCTCTGGACGTTGGCGGGACCGGGGAGCTGTTTTTT; CDR3aa: CASSLALDVGGTGELFF
d_gene: TRBD2; abundance: NA; len: 17; j_gene: TRBJ2-7; v_gene: TRBV28; CDR3nt: TGTGCCAGCAGTTTCCTCGGACTAGCGGGGGGGCCTGTTGAGCAGTACTTC; CDR3aa: CASSFLGLAGGPVEQYF
d_gene: TRBD1; abundance: NA; len: 15; j_gene: TRBJ2-7; v_gene: TRBV5-5; CDR3nt: TGTGCCAGCAGCTTGGATCTACAGGGGTTCGGCGAGCAGTACTTC; CDR3aa: CASSLDLQGFGEQYF
d_gene: NA; abundance: NA; len: 13; j_gene: TRBJ2-7; v_gene: TRBV2; CDR3nt: TGTGCCTGCCGCAGAGCCACCAGCTACGAGCAGTACTTC; CDR3aa: CACRRATSYEQYF
d_gene: NA; abundance: NA; len: 13; j_gene: TRBJ2-1; v_gene: TRBV7-8; CDR3nt: TGTGCCAGCAGCCATCGGAAGTGGGATGAGCAGTTCTTC; CDR3aa: CASSHRKWDEQFF
d_gene: NA; abundance: few; len: 15; j_gene: TRBJ1-3; v_gene: TRBV14; CDR3nt: TGTGCCAGCAGCCAAGACGCGGGGACTGGAAACACCATATATTTT; CDR3aa: CASSQDAGTGNTIYF
d_gene: NA; abundance: few; len: 13; j_gene: TRBJ1-2; v_gene: TRBV19; CDR3nt: TGTGCCAGCAGTATACCGGATTCAGGAGGCTACACCTTC; CDR3aa: CASSIPDSGGYTF
d_gene: TRBD2; abundance: NA; len: 16; j_gene: TRBJ2-1; v_gene: TRBV20-1; CDR3nt: TGCAGTGCTGCCGTCCCGGGACTAGCGGGGGGGCTCGAGCAGTTCTTC; CDR3aa: CSAAVPGLAGGLEQFF
d_gene: NA; abundance: many; len: 13; j_gene: TRBJ1-3; v_gene: TRBV12-3/TRBV12-4; CDR3nt: TGTGCCAGCAGTCAGAGCTCTGGAAACACCATATATTTT; CDR3aa: CASSQSSGNTIYF
d_gene: TRBD2; abundance: NA; len: 18; j_gene: TRBJ2-1; v_gene: TRBV28; CDR3nt: TGTGCCAGCAGTTTTTATATCATGGGACTAGCGGACAACAATGAGCAGTTCTTC; CDR3aa: CASSFYIMGLADNNEQFF
d_gene: NA; abundance: few; len: 14; j_gene: TRBJ2-3; v_gene: TRBV14; CDR3nt: TGTGCCAGCAGCCCAGTGAGCCACACAGATACGCAGTATTTT; CDR3aa: CASSPVSHTDTQYF
d_gene: TRBD2; abundance: few; len: 17; j_gene: TRBJ2-1; v_gene: TRBV6-2/TRBV6-3; CDR3nt: TGTGCCAGCAGTTACACGACTAGCGGGAGGTCCTACAATGAGCAGTTCTTC; CDR3aa: CASSYTTSGRSYNEQFF
d_gene: NA; abundance: few; len: 15; j_gene: TRBJ2-6; v_gene: TRBV15; CDR3nt: TGTGCCACCAGCAGTACAGGGTCTGGGGCCAACGTCCTGACTTTC; CDR3aa: CATSSTGSGANVLTF
d_gene: TRBD1; abundance: NA; len: 14; j_gene: TRBJ2-7; v_gene: TRBV3-1; CDR3nt: TGTGCCAGCAGCCAGACGACAGGGGGCAACGAGCAGTACTTC; CDR3aa: CASSQTTGGNEQYF
d_gene: NA; abundance: NA; len: 12; j_gene: TRBJ2-7; v_gene: TRBV5-4; CDR3nt: TGTGCCAGCAGCTTGGGGATGTTCGAGCAGTACTTC; CDR3aa: CASSLGMFEQYF
d_gene: NA; abundance: many; len: 16; j_gene: TRBJ1-1; v_gene: TRBV29-1; CDR3nt: TGCAGCGCTCGGGTTGACCGAGGGAGGCGGGGCACTGAAGCTTTCTTT; CDR3aa: CSARVDRGRRGTEAFF
d_gene: NA; abundance: few; len: 11; j_gene: TRBJ2-5; v_gene: TRBV7-2; CDR3nt: TGTGCCAGCGGGTTTCAAGAGACCCAGTACTTC; CDR3aa: CASGFQETQYF
d_gene: NA; abundance: NA; len: 13; j_gene: TRBJ1-1; v_gene: TRBV7-2; CDR3nt: TGTGCCAGCAGCTCGCTACAGGGAGGTGAAGCTTTCTTT; CDR3aa: CASSSLQGGEAFF
d_gene: NA; abundance: NA; len: 15; j_gene: TRBJ2-5; v_gene: TRBV5-1; CDR3nt: TGCGCCAGCAGCTTGCAGGGACGGAAACAAGAGACCCAGTACTTC; CDR3aa: CASSLQGRKQETQYF
d_gene: TRBD2; abundance: many; len: 15; j_gene: TRBJ2-1; v_gene: TRBV4-3; CDR3nt: TGCGCCAGCAGCCAAGGGACTAGCGGGAGTAGTGAGCAGTTCTTC; CDR3aa: CASSQGTSGSSEQFF
d_gene: TRBD2; abundance: NA; len: 15; j_gene: TRBJ2-3; v_gene: TRBV9; CDR3nt: TGTGCCAGCAGCGTAGAGGGACTACCAGGAGATACGCAGTATTTT; CDR3aa: CASSVEGLPGDTQYF
d_gene: NA; abundance: NA; len: 16; j_gene: TRBJ2-7; v_gene: TRBV20-1; CDR3nt: TGCAGTATTAGGTTCCCGCAGGACAGAAATAACTACGAGCAGTACTTC; CDR3aa: CSIRFPQDRNNYEQYF
d_gene: NA; abundance: many; len: 15; j_gene: TRBJ2-3; v_gene: TRBV24-1; CDR3nt: TGTGCCACCAGTGTCACAGGGGGGGGGCTAGATACGCAGTATTTT; CDR3aa: CATSVTGGGLDTQYF
d_gene: NA; abundance: NA; len: 12; j_gene: TRBJ2-1; v_gene: TRBV28; CDR3nt: TGTGCCAGCAGTTCCCCGACAAGTGAGCAGTTCTTC; CDR3aa: CASSSPTSEQFF
d_gene: NA; abundance: NA; len: 14; j_gene: TRBJ2-1; v_gene: TRBV10-2; CDR3nt: TGCGCCAGCAGTGATGGGGCGGCCTACAATGAGCAGTTCTTC; CDR3aa: CASSDGAAYNEQFF
d_gene: TRBD2; abundance: few; len: 15; j_gene: TRBJ2-7; v_gene: TRBV6-5; CDR3nt: TGTGCCAGCAGTTCCCTGGCGGGAGGTAACTACGAGCAGTACTTC; CDR3aa: CASSSLAGGNYEQYF
d_gene: NA; abundance: few; len: 14; j_gene: TRBJ2-7; v_gene: TRBV28; CDR3nt: TGTGCCAGCAGTTTTCCGCTACAGGTTTACGAGCAGTACTTC; CDR3aa: CASSFPLQVYEQYF
d_gene: TRBD2; abundance: NA; len: 15; j_gene: TRBJ2-1; v_gene: TRBV20-1; CDR3nt: TGCAGTGCTAGAGAAGGACTAGCGGTCTACAATGAGCAGTTCTTC; CDR3aa: CSAREGLAVYNEQFF
d_gene: NA; abundance: NA; len: 16; j_gene: TRBJ2-1; v_gene: TRBV30; CDR3nt: TGTGCCTGGAGCTCTCTCCTGACCCGGGCTTACAATGAGCAGTTCTTC; CDR3aa: CAWSSLLTRAYNEQFF
d_gene: NA; abundance: NA; len: 14; j_gene: TRBJ2-1; v_gene: TRBV5-6; CDR3nt: TGTGCCAGCAGCTTGCGGGGGGCTAACAATGAGCAGTTCTTC; CDR3aa: CASSLRGANNEQFF
d_gene: TRBD1; abundance: NA; len: 17; j_gene: TRBJ1-4; v_gene: TRBV5-1; CDR3nt: TGCGCCAGCAGCATTAACCGGGACAGAACAACTAATGAAAAACTGTTTTTT; CDR3aa: CASSINRDRTTNEKLFF
d_gene: TRBD1; abundance: NA; len: 14; j_gene: TRBJ2-7; v_gene: TRBV28; CDR3nt: TGTGCCAGCAGTCTCGACAGGGCGCGCAGGGAGCAGTACTTC; CDR3aa: CASSLDRARREQYF
d_gene: NA; abundance: many; len: 15; j_gene: TRBJ2-5; v_gene: TRBV5-1; CDR3nt: TGCGCCAGCAGCTTGCTTTCAGGACTCCAAGAGACCCAGTACTTC; CDR3aa: CASSLLSGLQETQYF
d_gene: NA; abundance: few; len: 12; j_gene: TRBJ2-5; v_gene: TRBV6-5; CDR3nt: TGTGCCACCGGGTTTGTCGGGGAGACCCAGTACTTC; CDR3aa: CATGFVGETQYF
d_gene: TRBD2; abundance: many; len: 15; j_gene: TRBJ2-4; v_gene: TRBV27; CDR3nt: TGTGCCAGCAGTCCCGCTAGCGGGGCCAAAAACATTCAGTACTTC; CDR3aa: CASSPASGAKNIQYF
d_gene: TRBD1; abundance: few; len: 15; j_gene: TRBJ2-5; v_gene: TRBV2; CDR3nt: TGTGCCAGCACTGTAGGGACAGGGATACAAGAGACCCAGTACTTC; CDR3aa: CASTVGTGIQETQYF
d_gene: TRBD1; abundance: NA; len: 14; j_gene: TRBJ2-7; v_gene: TRBV2; CDR3nt: TGTGCCAGCAGTGAGAGACAGGGGGCGGGAGTGCAGTACTTC; CDR3aa: CASSERQGAGVQYF
d_gene: TRBD2; abundance: few; len: 14; j_gene: TRBJ2-5; v_gene: TRBV29-1; CDR3nt: TGCAGCGTTGAAGACCTAGCGGCCCAAGAGACCCAGTACTTC; CDR3aa: CSVEDLAAQETQYF
d_gene: TRBD1; abundance: NA; len: 18; j_gene: TRBJ2-1; v_gene: TRBV27; CDR3nt: TGTGCCAGCAGCCTTTGGACAGGGCAGGCCAGCTCCTACAATGAGCAGTTCTTC; CDR3aa: CASSLWTGQASSYNEQFF
d_gene: TRBD2; abundance: few; len: 17; j_gene: TRBJ2-5; v_gene: TRBV5-1; CDR3nt: TGCGCCAGCAGCACGCAACTAGCGGGAGGCTCGGGAGAGACCCAGTACTTC; CDR3aa: CASSTQLAGGSGETQYF